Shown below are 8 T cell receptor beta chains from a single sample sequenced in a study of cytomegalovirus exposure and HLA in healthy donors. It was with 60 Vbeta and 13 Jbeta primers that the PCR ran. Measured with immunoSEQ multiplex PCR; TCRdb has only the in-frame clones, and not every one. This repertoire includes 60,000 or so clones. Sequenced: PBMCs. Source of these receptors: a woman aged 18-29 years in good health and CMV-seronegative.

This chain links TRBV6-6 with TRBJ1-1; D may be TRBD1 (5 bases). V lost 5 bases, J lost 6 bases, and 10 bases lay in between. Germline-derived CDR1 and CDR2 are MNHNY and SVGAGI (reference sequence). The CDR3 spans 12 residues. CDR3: CASSGGGPEAFF. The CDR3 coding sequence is TGTGCCAGCAGTGGGGGAGGCCCTGAAGCTTTCTTT.

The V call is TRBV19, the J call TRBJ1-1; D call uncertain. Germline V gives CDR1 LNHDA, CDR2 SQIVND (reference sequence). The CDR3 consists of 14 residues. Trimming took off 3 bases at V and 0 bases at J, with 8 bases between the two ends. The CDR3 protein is CASSINGVNTEAFF. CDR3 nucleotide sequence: TGTGCCAGTAGTATCAACGGGGTGAACACTGAAGCTTTCTTT.

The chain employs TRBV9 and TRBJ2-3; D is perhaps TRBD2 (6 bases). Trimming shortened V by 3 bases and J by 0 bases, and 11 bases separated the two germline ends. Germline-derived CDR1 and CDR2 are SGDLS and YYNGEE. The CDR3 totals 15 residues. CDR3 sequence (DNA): TGTGCCAGCAGCGCCACCGGGACTAGCACAGATACGCAGTATTTT. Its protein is CASSATGTSTDTQYF.

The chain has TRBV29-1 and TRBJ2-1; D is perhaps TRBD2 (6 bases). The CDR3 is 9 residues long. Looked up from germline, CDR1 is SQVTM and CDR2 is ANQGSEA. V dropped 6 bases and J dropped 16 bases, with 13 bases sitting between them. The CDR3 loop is CSVGLPGFF. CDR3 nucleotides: TGCAGCGTGGGACTCCCCGGCTTCTTC.

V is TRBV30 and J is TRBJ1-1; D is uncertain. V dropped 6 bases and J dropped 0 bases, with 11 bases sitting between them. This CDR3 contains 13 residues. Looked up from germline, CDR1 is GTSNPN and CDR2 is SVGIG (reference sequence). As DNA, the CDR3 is TGTGCCTGTAAGTTTAGCCTGAACACTGAAGCTTTCTTT. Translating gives CACKFSLNTEAFF.

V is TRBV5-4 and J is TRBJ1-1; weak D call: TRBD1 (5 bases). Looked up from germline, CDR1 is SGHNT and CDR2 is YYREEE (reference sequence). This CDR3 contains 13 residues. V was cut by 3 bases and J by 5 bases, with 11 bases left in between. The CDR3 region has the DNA TGTGCCAGCAGCTCGACAGTTCTAACTGAAGCTTTCTTT. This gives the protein CASSSTVLTEAFF.

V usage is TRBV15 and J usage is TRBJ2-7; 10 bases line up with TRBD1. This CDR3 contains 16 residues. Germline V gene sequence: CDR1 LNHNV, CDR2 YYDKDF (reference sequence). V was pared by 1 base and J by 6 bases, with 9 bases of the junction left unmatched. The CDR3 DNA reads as TGTGCCACCAGCAGAGCAACCGGGACAGGGGCGGTCGAGCAGTACTTC. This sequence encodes CATSRATGTGAVEQYF.

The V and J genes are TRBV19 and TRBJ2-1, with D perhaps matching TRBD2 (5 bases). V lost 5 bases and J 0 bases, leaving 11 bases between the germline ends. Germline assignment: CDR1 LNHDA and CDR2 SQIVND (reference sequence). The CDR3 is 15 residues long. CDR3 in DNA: TGTGCCAGTAGTCGGCGGGTTAGCTCCTACAATGAGCAGTTCTTC. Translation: CASSRRVSSYNEQFF.